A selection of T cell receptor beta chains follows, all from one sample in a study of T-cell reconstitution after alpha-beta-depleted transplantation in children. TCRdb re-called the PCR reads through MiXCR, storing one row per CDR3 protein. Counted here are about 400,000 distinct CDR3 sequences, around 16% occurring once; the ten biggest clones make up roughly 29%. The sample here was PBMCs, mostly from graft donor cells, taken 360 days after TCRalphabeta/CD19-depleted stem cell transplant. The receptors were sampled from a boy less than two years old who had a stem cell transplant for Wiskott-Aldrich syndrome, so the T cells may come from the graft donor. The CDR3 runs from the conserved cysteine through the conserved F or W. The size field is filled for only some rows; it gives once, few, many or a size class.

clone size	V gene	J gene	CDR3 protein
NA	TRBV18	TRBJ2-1	CASSPRGGTYNEQFF
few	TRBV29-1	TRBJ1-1	CSVQGTQDTNTEAFF
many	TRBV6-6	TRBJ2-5	CASQVVSQETQYF
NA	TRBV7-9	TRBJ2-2	CASSFRTGELFF
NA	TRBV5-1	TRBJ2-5	CASSLTGEGQYF
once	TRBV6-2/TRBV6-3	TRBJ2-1	CASSYERHPGANEQFF
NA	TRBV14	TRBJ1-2	CASSQAPGGAISGYTF
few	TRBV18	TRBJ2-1	CASSPRARRTSYNEQFF
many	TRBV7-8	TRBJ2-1	CASSTLAGYNEQFF
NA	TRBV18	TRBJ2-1	CASSPQAGNEQFF
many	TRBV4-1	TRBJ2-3	CASSPGRWEIRTDTQYF
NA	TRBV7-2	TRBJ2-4	CASSLNGGGAKNIQYF
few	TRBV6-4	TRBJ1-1	CASSENPAGETEAFF
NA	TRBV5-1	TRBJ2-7	CASSLAGGVSYEQYF
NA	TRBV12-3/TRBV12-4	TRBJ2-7	CASSPGTGGVQADF
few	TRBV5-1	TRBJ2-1	CASSLASINNEQFF
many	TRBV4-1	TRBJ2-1	CASSQEPSGTASYNEQFF
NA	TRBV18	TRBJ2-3	CASSPRLSSTDTQYF
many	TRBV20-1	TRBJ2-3	CSASVLPGLSTDTQYF
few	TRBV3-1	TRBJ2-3	CASSQGRGRTDTQYF
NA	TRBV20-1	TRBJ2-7	CSARGGDRGDSYEQYF
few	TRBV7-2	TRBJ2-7	CASSIRQGGSYEQYF
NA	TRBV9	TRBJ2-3	CASSVGAGRTDTQYF
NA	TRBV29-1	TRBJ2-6	CSALGVGANVLTF
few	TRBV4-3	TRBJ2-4	CASSQALGEAKNIQYF
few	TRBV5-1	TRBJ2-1	CASSLGTGGYNEQFF
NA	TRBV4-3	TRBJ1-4	CASSQDPEGKLFF
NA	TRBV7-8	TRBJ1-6	CASSLGGASDKSSYNSPLHF
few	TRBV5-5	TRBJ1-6	CASSRLRDSSPLHF
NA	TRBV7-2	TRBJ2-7	CASSLSPLLKQYF
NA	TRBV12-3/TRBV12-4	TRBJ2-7	CASSFPGPGAYEQYF
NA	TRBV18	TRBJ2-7	CASSPKGQGEGEQYF
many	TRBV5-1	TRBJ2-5	CASSPGTSGETQYF
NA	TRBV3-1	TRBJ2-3	CASSLQGRGDTQYF
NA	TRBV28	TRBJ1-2	CASSSNLQGIWDYGYTF
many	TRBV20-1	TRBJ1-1	CSARPTGRPTEAFF
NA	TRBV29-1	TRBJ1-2	CSVGQLANYGYTF
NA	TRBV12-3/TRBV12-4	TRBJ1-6	CASSPGQDRGYNSPLHF
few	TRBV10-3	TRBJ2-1	CAISERSRSYNEQFF
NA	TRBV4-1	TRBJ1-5	CASSQEGFSYGNQPQHF
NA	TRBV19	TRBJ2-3	CASSIDARADTQYF
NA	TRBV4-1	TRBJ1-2	CASTIPGRGKGYTF
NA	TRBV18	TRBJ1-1	CASSPQGAGKTEAFF
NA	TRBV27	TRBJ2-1	CASSLSVGGNEQFF
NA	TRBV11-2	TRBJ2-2	CASSLNRVPTGELFF
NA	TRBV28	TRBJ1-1	CASSLKPGGFNTEAFF